This T cell receptor (beta chain) stems from a study of cytomegalovirus exposure and HLA in healthy donors. Notes on this clone: Sequence at one end of the junction differs from germline and may be a read error.

Both 60 Vbeta primers and 13 Jbeta primers went into the PCR. Sequencing used immunoSEQ multiplex PCR; TCRdb keeps in-frame clones, though not all of them. The repertoire holds 70,000 to 90,000 clones, with 63% as singletons. Germline loops: CDR1 SNHLY, CDR2 FYNNEI. The CDR3 runs 14 residues. V gene TRBV2 combines with J gene TRBJ2-1; D uncertain. The sequence came from a woman aged 40 to 50 in good health and CMV-seropositive. The source material was PBMCs. The CDR3 DNA reads as TGTGCCAGCTGTCCCGGCGGTTACTACACTGAGCAGTTCTTC. As protein: CASCPGGYYTEQFF.